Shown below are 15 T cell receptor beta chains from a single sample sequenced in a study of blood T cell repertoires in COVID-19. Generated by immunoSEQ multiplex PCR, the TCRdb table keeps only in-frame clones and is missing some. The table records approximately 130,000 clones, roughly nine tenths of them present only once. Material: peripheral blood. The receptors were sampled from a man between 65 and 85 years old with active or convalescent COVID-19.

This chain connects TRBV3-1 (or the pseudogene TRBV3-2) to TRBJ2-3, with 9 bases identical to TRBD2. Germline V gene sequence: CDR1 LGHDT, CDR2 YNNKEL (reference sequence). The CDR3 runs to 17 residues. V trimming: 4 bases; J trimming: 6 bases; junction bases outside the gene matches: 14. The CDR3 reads CASSPNLGAGGRDTQYF. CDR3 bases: TGTGCCAGCAGCCCCAACCTGGGCGCGGGAGGGCGGGATACGCAGTATTTT.

The DNA for the CDR3 is TGCGCCAGCAGCTTGGGGGGCCAGAACACTGAAGCTTTCTTT. It encodes CASSLGGQNTEAFF. This rearrangement joins TRBV5-1 to TRBJ1-1; D may be TRBD1 (5 bases). The CDR3 length is 14 residues. The ends were cut back, 0 bases at V and 1 base at J, with 7 bases in the middle. CDR1 is SGHRS, CDR2 YFSETQ, per germline.

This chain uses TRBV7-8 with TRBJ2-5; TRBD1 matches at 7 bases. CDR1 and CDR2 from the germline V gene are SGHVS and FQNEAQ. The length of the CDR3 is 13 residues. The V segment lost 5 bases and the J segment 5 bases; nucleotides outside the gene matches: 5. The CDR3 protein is CASSRQGRETQYF. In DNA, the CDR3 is TGTGCCAGCAGCCGACAGGGCCGGGAGACCCAGTACTTC.

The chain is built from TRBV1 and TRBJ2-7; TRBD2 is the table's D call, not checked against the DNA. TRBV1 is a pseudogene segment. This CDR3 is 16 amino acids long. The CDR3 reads CTSSQAGRGSLNEQYF. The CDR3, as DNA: TGCACCAGCAGCCAAGCCGGGAGGGGGTCTTTGAACGAGCAGTACTTC.

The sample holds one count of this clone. CDR3: CASSMGRGNGYTF. The CDR3 DNA sequence: TGTGCCAGTAGTATGGGCAGGGGGAATGGCTACACCTTC. This chain uses TRBV19 with TRBJ1-2; TRBD1 agrees at 7 bases. Germline V CDR1 and CDR2: LNHDA, SQIVND (reference sequence). The length of the CDR3 is 13 residues. J was trimmed by 6 bases and V by 3 bases; bases with no gene match: 4.

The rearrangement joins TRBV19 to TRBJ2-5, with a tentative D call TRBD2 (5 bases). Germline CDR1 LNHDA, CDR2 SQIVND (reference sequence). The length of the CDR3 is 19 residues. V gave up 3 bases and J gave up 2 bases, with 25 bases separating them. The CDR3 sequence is CASSIEVGGRAGRQETQYF. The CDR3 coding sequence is TGTGCCAGTAGTATCGAAGTCGGTGGGAGAGCCGGAAGACAAGAGACCCAGTACTTC. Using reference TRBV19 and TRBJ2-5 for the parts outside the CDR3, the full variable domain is DGGITQSPKYLFRKEGQNVTLSCEQNLNHDAMYWYRQDPGQGLRLIYYSQIVNDFQKGDIAEGYSVSREKKESFPLTVTSAQKNPTAFYLCASSIEVGGRAGRQETQYFGPGTRLLVL.

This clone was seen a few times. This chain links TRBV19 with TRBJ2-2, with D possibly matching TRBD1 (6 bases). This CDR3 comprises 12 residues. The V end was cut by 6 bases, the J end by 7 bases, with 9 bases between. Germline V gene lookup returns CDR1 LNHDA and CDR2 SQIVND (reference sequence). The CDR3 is CASSRTDGELFF. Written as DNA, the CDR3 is TGTGCCAGTAGCCGGACAGACGGGGAGCTGTTTTTT.

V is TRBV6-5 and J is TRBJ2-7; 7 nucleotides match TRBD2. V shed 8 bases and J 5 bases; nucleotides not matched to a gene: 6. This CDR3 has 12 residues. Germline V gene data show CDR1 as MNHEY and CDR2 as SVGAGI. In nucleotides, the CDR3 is TGTGCCAGCTCGCGGGAGAAGGACGAGCAGTACTTC. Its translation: CASSREKDEQYF.

The CDR3: CASSRQGADNEQFF. CDR3 sequence (DNA): TGTGCCAGCAGTCGACAGGGGGCTGACAATGAGCAGTTCTTC. The chain uses TRBV2 and TRBJ2-1, with 10 bases fitting TRBD1. J was trimmed by 5 bases and V by 5 bases; bases with no gene match: 3. Germline CDR1 reads SNHLY; CDR2 reads FYNNEI. The length of the CDR3 is 14 residues. Variable domain in full (rest from reference TRBV2 and TRBJ2-1): EPEVTQTPSHQVTQMGQEVILRCVPISNHLYFYWYRQILGQKVEFLVSFYNNEISEKSEIFDDQFSVERPDGSNFTLKIRSTKLEDSAMYFCASSRQGADNEQFFGPGTRLTVL.

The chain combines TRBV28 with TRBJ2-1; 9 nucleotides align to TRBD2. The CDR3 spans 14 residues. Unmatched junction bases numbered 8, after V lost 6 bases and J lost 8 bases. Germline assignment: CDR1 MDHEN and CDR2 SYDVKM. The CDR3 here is CASSLAGESYEQFF. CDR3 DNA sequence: TGTGCCAGCAGCTTAGCGGGAGAGTCCTATGAGCAGTTCTTC.

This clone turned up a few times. CDR3 DNA: TGTGCCAGCAGCGGGCGGACAGGGGATACGCAGTATTTT. It yields the protein CASSGRTGDTQYF. This chain joins TRBV7-2 and TRBJ2-3; TRBD1 matches at 8 bases. V was clipped by 5 bases and J by 6 bases; unmatched bases: 4. There are 13 residues in the CDR3. Germline values: CDR1 SGHTA, CDR2 FQGNSA.

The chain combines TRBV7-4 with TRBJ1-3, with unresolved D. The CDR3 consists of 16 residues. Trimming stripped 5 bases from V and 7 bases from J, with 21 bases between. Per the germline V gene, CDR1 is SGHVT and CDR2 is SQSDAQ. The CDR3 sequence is CASSPPGIMDRNTIYF. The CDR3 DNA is TGTGCCAGCAGCCCTCCGGGAATAATGGATAGGAACACCATATATTTT. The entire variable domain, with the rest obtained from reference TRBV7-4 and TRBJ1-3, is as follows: GAGVSQSPRYKVAKRGRDVALRCDSISGHVTLYWYRQTLGQGSEVLTYSQSDAQRDKSGRPSGRFSAERPERSVSTLKIQRTEQGDSAVYLCASSPPGIMDRNTIYFGEGSWLTVV.

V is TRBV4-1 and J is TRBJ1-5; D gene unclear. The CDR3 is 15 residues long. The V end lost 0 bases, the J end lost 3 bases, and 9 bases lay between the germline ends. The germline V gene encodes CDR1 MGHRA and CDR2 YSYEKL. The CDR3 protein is CASSQDVGDNQPQHF. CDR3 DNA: TGCGCCAGCAGCCAAGACGTAGGAGACAATCAGCCCCAGCATTTT.

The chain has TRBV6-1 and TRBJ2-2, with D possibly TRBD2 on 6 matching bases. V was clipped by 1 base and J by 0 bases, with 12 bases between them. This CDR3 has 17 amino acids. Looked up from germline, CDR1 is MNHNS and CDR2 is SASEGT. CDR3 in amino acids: CASSEGYGLSNTGELFF. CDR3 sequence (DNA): TGTGCCAGCAGTGAAGGGTACGGACTATCGAACACCGGGGAGCTGTTTTTT.

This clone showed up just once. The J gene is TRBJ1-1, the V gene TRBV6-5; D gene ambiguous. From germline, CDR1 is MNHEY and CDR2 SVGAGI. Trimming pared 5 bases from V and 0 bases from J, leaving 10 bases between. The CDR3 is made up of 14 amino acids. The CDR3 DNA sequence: TGTGCCAGCAGTCGGACTGCAGTGAACACTGAAGCTTTCTTT. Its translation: CASSRTAVNTEAFF.